This note documents a single T cell receptor (beta chain) sequence. The antigen remains undetermined. Individual cDNA molecules carried attached unique molecular identifiers. One entry per CDR3 protein, called by TCRdb with MiXCR from the 5' RACE reads. The sample shows approximately 52,000 distinct CDR3 sequences, around 8% of them seen only once. This specimen comes from a study of early T cells in non-severe SARS-CoV-2 infection. Across the whole study: Chains from this unsorted whole-blood bulk RNA could not be paired.

Whole-study findings and limits: Database matching using VDJdb favored anti-spike CD8 responses, with private and CD4 specificities left missing.

Trimming took 0 bases from V and 9 from J, leaving 18 bases between them. This CDR3 is 16 amino acids long. Germline V gene data show CDR1 as SGHTA and CDR2 as FQGTGA. The clonotype was recovered from an adult who was a healthcare worker with PCR-confirmed SARS-CoV-2 infection or an uninfected control (not recorded which). Sequencing was carried out using whole blood. V usage is TRBV7-3 and J usage is TRBJ2-1; tentatively, D is TRBD2 (7 bases). The CDR3 bases are TGTGCCAGCAGCTTAACTTTCGGCCGGGGGGCTCGTGAGCAGTTCTTC. Translation: CASSLTFGRGAREQFF.